Listed below are T cell receptor beta chains from one sample, sequenced in a study of cytomegalovirus exposure and HLA in healthy donors. Clones were sequenced by immunoSEQ multiplex PCR, and TCRdb holds only the in-frame ones, with some missing. This sample has 210,000 or so clones, with about 85% found just once. What was sequenced was PBMCs. These receptors were obtained from a human donor in good health. The conserved cysteine and the conserved F or W are not part of the CDR3 here.

v_call	cdr3_length	j_call	cdr3_aa
TRBV10-3	11	TRBJ1-5	AISESLDQPQH
TRBV27	13	TRBJ1-3	ASSFREGGGNTIY
TRBV7-2	14	TRBJ1-2	ASSPHTGTGGVGYT
TRBV27	12	TRBJ1-4	ASSRQATNEKLF
TRBV6-1	12	TRBJ2-7	ASSGLAGVNEQY
TRBV7-9	10	TRBJ1-1	ASSGQGTEAF
TRBV14	14	TRBJ2-3	ASSQILAEPRDTQY
TRBV27	13	TRBJ1-4	ASSSAEAQREKLF
TRBV28	13	TRBJ1-4	ASRSGQGINEKLF
TRBV19	11	TRBJ1-2	ASSIGQADGYT
TRBV15	12	TRBJ2-7	ATSRALAAYEQY
TRBV7-2	10	TRBJ2-7	ASTRLAETAH
TRBV10-3	13	TRBJ2-3	AITRTSGLVDTQY
TRBV6-5	10	TRBJ1-1	ASSTQQGKAF
TRBV7-2	10	TRBJ2-7	ASSSLSLEQY
TRBV2	12	TRBJ2-3	ATLPRFYTDTQY
TRBV10-3	13	TRBJ2-2	AISEGQAFTGELF
TRBV4-1	13	TRBJ2-4	ASSQEGGSWNIQY
TRBV10-2	13	TRBJ1-1	ASSDTGFVNTEAF
TRBV10-2	17	TRBJ2-3	ASSKRLAGAPGFPDTQY